These T cell receptor beta chains were read from a single sample in a study of shared clonotypes between healthy human individuals. Clones were read by immunoSEQ multiplex PCR, and TCRdb kept only the in-frame ones, dropping some. The sample has roughly 810,000 clones, roughly 96% seen once. The sample taken for sequencing was naive CD8+ T cells sorted from blood. These TCRs come from a man younger than 40 in good health. Both conserved end residues are part of each CDR3. The order of the fields is J gene, clone size, V gene, D gene, CDR3 protein, CDR3 DNA. The D gene is left open where the match is weak. Rows give clone size only sometimes, using once, few, many, or a class for an expanded clone.

TRBJ2-5 | - | TRBV7-9 | TRBD1 | CASSLSSDRGGETQYF | TGTGCCAGCAGCTTATCCTCGGACAGGGGAGGAGAGACCCAGTACTTC
TRBJ2-1 | - | TRBV7-2 | TRBD2 | CASTPSGGGYNEQFF | TGTGCCAGCACCCCGTCGGGAGGTGGTTACAATGAGCAGTTCTTC
TRBJ1-2 | - | TRBV14 | - | CASSPQGVYGYTF | TGTGCCAGCAGCCCTCAGGGAGTCTATGGCTACACCTTC
TRBJ2-3 | - | TRBV7-8 | - | CASSLVSRVRSTDTQYF | TGTGCCAGCAGTCTAGTGAGCAGGGTGAGGAGCACAGATACGCAGTATTTT
TRBJ2-7 | - | TRBV5-1 | - | CASQPWGDSSYEQYF | TGCGCCAGCCAACCGTGGGGGGACAGCTCCTACGAGCAGTACTTC
TRBJ1-1 | - | TRBV7-8 | TRBD1 | CASSLADRGRTNTEAFF | TGTGCCAGCAGCTTAGCGGACAGGGGGCGAACGAACACTGAAGCTTTCTTT
TRBJ2-7 | - | TRBV11-2 | - | CASSPGLEQYF | TGTGCCAGCAGCCCCGGTCTCGAGCAGTACTTC
TRBJ2-5 | few | TRBV5-4 | TRBD2 | CASSLVGRERGQETQYF | TGTGCCAGCAGCTTGGTCGGGCGGGAGCGAGGCCAAGAGACCCAGTACTTC
TRBJ2-7 | - | TRBV28 | - | CASRNRASYEQYF | TGTGCCAGCAGGAATAGGGCCTCCTACGAGCAGTACTTC
TRBJ2-7 | - | TRBV5-6 | TRBD2 | CASSFINGREDEQYF | TGTGCCAGCAGCTTCATCAACGGGAGGGAGGACGAGCAGTACTTC
TRBJ2-7 | - | TRBV7-9 | TRBD2 | CASSLGSAGGIYEQYF | TGTGCCAGCAGCTTAGGTTCGGCGGGAGGCATCTACGAGCAGTACTTC
TRBJ2-7 | - | TRBV28 | - | CASSYTIPWQGQYEQYF | TGTGCCAGCAGTTACACAATCCCCTGGCAGGGGCAATACGAGCAGTACTTC
TRBJ2-3 | - | TRBV13 | - | CASSLAGTSTDTQYF | TGTGCCAGCAGCTTAGCGGGAACTAGCACAGATACGCAGTATTTT
TRBJ2-1 | - | TRBV2 | TRBD2 | CASSATPAAGNEQFF | TGTGCCAGCAGTGCGACGCCCGCAGCGGGGAATGAGCAGTTCTTC
TRBJ2-3 | once | TRBV28 | TRBD2 | CASSSFAGGRTDTQYF | TGTGCCAGCAGTTCCTTTGCGGGCGGGAGGACAGATACGCAGTATTTT
TRBJ2-3 | - | TRBV7-9 | - | CASSMRDLPDTQYF | TGTGCCAGCAGCATGCGGGACCTCCCAGATACGCAGTATTTT
TRBJ2-7 | - | TRBV2 | TRBD2 | CASSRLAGDHEQYF | TGTGCCAGCAGTAGACTAGCGGGAGACCACGAGCAGTACTTC
TRBJ2-7 | - | TRBV29-1 | - | CSVVRQSSYEQYF | TGCAGCGTTGTCCGACAGAGCTCCTACGAGCAGTACTTC
TRBJ2-2 | - | TRBV9 | TRBD2 | CASSTALAANTGELFF | TGTGCCAGCAGTACAGCACTAGCGGCGAACACCGGGGAGCTGTTTTTT
TRBJ2-7 | once | TRBV18 | TRBD2 | CASSPPVTSGRAAYEQYF | TGTGCCAGCTCACCTCCCGTTACTAGCGGGAGGGCGGCCTACGAGCAGTACTTC
TRBJ2-1 | - | TRBV7-9 | TRBD2 | CASSFLETGLAGYNEQFF | TGTGCCAGCAGCTTTTTGGAAACGGGACTAGCGGGGTACAATGAGCAGTTCTTC
TRBJ2-1 | - | TRBV5-4 | - | CASSLGGPALSSYNEQFF | TGTGCCAGCAGCCTGGGGGGACCAGCGCTGAGCTCCTACAATGAGCAGTTCTTC
TRBJ2-6 | - | TRBV19 | - | CASIGLRQSGANVLTF | TGTGCCAGTATCGGCTTACGGCAATCTGGGGCCAACGTCCTGACTTTC
TRBJ1-2 | - | TRBV19 | - | CASSSAFPGYTF | TGTGCCAGTAGTTCAGCATTTCCTGGCTACACCTTC
TRBJ2-2 | - | TRBV27 | TRBD2 | CASSLSIGTSDRSGTGELFF | TGTGCCAGCAGTTTATCTATCGGGACTAGCGATAGATCGGGCACCGGGGAGCTGTTTTTT
TRBJ1-2 | - | TRBV29-1 | TRBD1 | CSVEEDREIYGYTF | TGCAGCGTTGAAGAGGACAGGGAAATCTATGGCTACACCTTC
TRBJ2-2 | - | TRBV2 | - | CASSVFTTGELFF | TGTGCCAGCAGTGTTTTCACTACCGGGGAGCTGTTTTTT
TRBJ2-7 | - | TRBV18 | - | CASSPGTTYEQYF | TGTGCCAGCTCACCGGGGACAACCTACGAGCAGTACTTC
TRBJ1-3 | - | TRBV25-1 | - | CASRAGNTIYF | TGTGCCAGCAGGGCTGGAAACACCATATATTTT
TRBJ2-7 | - | TRBV21-1 | - | CASSKGQIYEQYF | TGTGCCAGCAGCAAAGGACAGATCTACGAGCAGTACTTC
TRBJ1-1 | - | TRBV25-1 | - | CASSPGSNTEAFF | TGTGCCAGCAGCCCGGGATCGAACACTGAAGCTTTCTTT
TRBJ1-1 | - | TRBV30 | - | CAWSIQGNTEAFF | TGTGCCTGGAGTATACAGGGGAACACTGAAGCTTTCTTT
TRBJ2-1 | - | TRBV29-1 | TRBD1 | CSVERGTASYNEQFF | TGCAGCGTTGAAAGAGGGACAGCCTCCTACAATGAGCAGTTCTTC
TRBJ2-5 | - | TRBV6-5 | - | CASSFLETQYF | TGTGCCAGCAGTTTTCTAGAGACCCAGTACTTC
TRBJ1-1 | - | TRBV6-5 | - | CASSYISSFNTEAFF | TGTGCCAGCAGCTATATCAGTTCTTTTAACACTGAAGCTTTCTTT
TRBJ2-1 | - | TRBV14 | - | CASSPLAPSYNEQFF | TGTGCCAGCAGCCCTCTAGCGCCCTCCTACAATGAGCAGTTCTTC
TRBJ1-2 | - | TRBV7-8 | TRBD1 | CASSPTTDRGRANYGYTF | TGTGCCAGCAGCCCAACGACGGACAGGGGACGGGCGAACTATGGCTACACCTTC
TRBJ1-5 | - | TRBV6-5 | TRBD1 | CASSRGQGYDQPQHF | TGTGCCAGCAGTAGGGGACAGGGTTATGATCAGCCCCAGCATTTT
TRBJ1-2 | - | TRBV6-6 | - | CASTSGALGYTF | TGTGCCAGCACATCGGGTGCACTTGGCTACACCTTC
TRBJ2-5 | - | TRBV7-8 | - | CASSLSASSPQETQYF | TGTGCCAGCAGCTTATCGGCCTCTAGCCCACAAGAGACCCAGTACTTC
TRBJ2-1 | - | TRBV7-2 | - | CASSLGRAYEQFF | TGTGCCAGCAGCTTAGGCAGGGCATACGAGCAGTTCTTC
TRBJ2-3 | - | TRBV18 | - | CASSPNKAAGTDTQYF | TGTGCCAGCTCACCAAACAAGGCGGCCGGAACAGATACGCAGTATTTT
TRBJ1-1 | - | TRBV7-9 | - | CASSLEAGANTEAFF | TGTGCCAGCAGCTTAGAGGCGGGGGCGAACACTGAAGCTTTCTTT
TRBJ1-4 | - | TRBV27 | - | CASSSLLGALNEKLFF | TGTGCCAGCAGTTCCCTCCTAGGGGCCTTGAATGAAAAACTGTTTTTT
TRBJ2-2 | - | TRBV7-9 | TRBD2 | CASSDGLAGETGELFF | TGTGCCAGCAGCGACGGACTAGCGGGAGAGACCGGGGAGCTGTTTTTT